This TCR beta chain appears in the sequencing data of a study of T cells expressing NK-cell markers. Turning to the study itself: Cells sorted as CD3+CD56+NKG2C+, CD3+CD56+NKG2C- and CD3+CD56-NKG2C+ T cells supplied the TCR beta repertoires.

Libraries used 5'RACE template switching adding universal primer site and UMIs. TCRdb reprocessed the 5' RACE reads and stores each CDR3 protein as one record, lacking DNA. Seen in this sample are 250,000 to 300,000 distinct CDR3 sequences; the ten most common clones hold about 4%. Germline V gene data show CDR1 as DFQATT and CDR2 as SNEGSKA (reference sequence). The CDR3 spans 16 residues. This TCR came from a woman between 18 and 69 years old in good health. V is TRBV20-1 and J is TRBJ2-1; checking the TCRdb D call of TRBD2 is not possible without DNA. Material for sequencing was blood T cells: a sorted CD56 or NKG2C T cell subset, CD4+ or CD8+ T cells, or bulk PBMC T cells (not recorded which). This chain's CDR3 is CSARDRVRDYTDEQFF.